These 16 T cell receptor beta chains were all obtained from the same sample, sequenced in a study of blood T cell repertoires in COVID-19. The assay was immunoSEQ multiplex PCR, and TCRdb's table has in-frame clones only and misses some. The repertoire holds approximately 390,000 clones, with 88% as singletons. Sequenced material: PBMCs or T cells enriched from blood (not recorded which). Source of these receptors: a woman aged 40 to 50 with acute COVID-19.

This clone was counted a single time. The J gene is TRBJ2-1, the V gene TRBV29-1; the D gene is possibly TRBD2 (5 bases). Germline V lookup: CDR1 SQVTM, CDR2 ANQGSEA. V lost 4 bases and J lost 7, with 5 bases in between. The CDR3 is 10 residues long. CDR3 amino acids: CSVAGNEQFF. As DNA, the CDR3 is TGCAGCGTTGCGGGGAATGAGCAGTTCTTC.

The rearrangement joins TRBV5-4 to TRBJ1-2, with 8 bases fitting TRBD1. Trimming at V came to 5 bases and at J to 3 bases, leaving 3 bases not matched to a gene. The CDR3 extends over 13 amino acids. Germline CDR1 SGHNT, CDR2 YYREEE (reference sequence). As DNA, the CDR3 is TGTGCCAGCAGGATGACAGGGGACTATGGCTACACCTTC. Its translation is CASRMTGDYGYTF.

This sequence joins TRBV5-1 and TRBJ1-6; tentatively, D is TRBD1 (6 bases). This CDR3 contains 14 residues. Trimming pared 4 bases from V and 10 bases from J, leaving 15 bases between. Germline CDR1 is SGHRS and CDR2 is YFSETQ. In nucleotides, the CDR3 is TGCGCCAGCAGCCCAGAAACAGGGCTATCACCCCTCCACTTT. This sequence encodes CASSPETGLSPLHF.

CDR3 residues: CASSLSTRRSTDTQYF. The CDR3 nucleotides read TGTGCCAGCAGCTTGTCGACTAGGAGAAGCACAGATACGCAGTATTTT. The rearrangement joins TRBV5-4 to TRBJ2-3; D might be TRBD2 (6 bases). The CDR3 is made up of 16 amino acids. Trimming removed 1 base at V and 0 bases at J, with 12 bases between. Germline V CDR1 and CDR2: SGHNT, YYREEE (reference sequence).

This rearrangement joins TRBV19 to TRBJ1-5; 7 bases are a match to TRBD1. Per the germline V gene, CDR1 is LNHDA and CDR2 is SQIVND (reference sequence). Trimming took 7 bases from V and 3 from J; bases not matched to a gene: 9. CDR3 length equals 15 residues. The CDR3: CASTATGTYNQPQHF. The CDR3, as DNA: TGTGCCAGTACAGCGACAGGGACCTACAATCAGCCCCAGCATTTT.

Notes on this clone: The same CDR3 can be traced to other DNA sequences in this sample. The chain is built from TRBV5-1 and TRBJ1-5, with 10 bases lining up with TRBD1. This CDR3 region has 14 residues. Germline V gene lookup returns CDR1 SGHRS and CDR2 YFSETQ. The V gene end was trimmed by 4 bases and the J gene end by 7 bases; junction bases not matched to a gene: 5. In DNA form, the CDR3 reads TGCGCCAGCAGCCCCGGGACAGGGGACCAGCCCCAGCATTTT. Translating gives CASSPGTGDQPQHF.

This rearrangement joins TRBV5-1 to TRBJ1-1; perhaps TRBD1 as D (6 bases). The germline V gene encodes CDR1 SGHRS and CDR2 YFSETQ. This CDR3 has 14 residues. Trimming took off 0 bases at V and 5 bases at J, with 11 bases between the two ends. CDR3 DNA sequence: TGCGCCAGCAGCTTGGCAGTAACAGGGACTGAAGCTTTCTTT. Amino acids: CASSLAVTGTEAFF.

In regard to this clone: The same CDR3 also results from other DNA sequences found in this sample. The chain is built from TRBV5-5 and TRBJ1-1; the D is unclear. The CDR3 contains 14 residues. Germline V CDR1 and CDR2: SGHKS, YYEKEE (reference sequence). The V and J ends lost 4 bases and 1 base respectively, with 11 bases between them. The CDR3 coding sequence is TGTGCCAGCAGCCTGTCGGCAGGGAACACTGAAGCTTTCTTT. This sequence encodes CASSLSAGNTEAFF.

This chain links TRBV6-1 with TRBJ1-2; D unclear. The V gene lost 2 bases and the J gene lost 0 bases, with 13 bases spanning the gap. Per the germline V gene, CDR1 is MNHNS and CDR2 is SASEGT. The CDR3 covers 16 residues. The CDR3: CASSEYGPRTNYGYTF. CDR3 DNA: TGTGCCAGCAGTGAATATGGGCCCCGGACTAACTATGGCTACACCTTC.

The rearrangement uses TRBV18 and TRBJ2-2; D is perhaps TRBD1 (6 bases). The ends were cut back, 1 base at V and 1 base at J, with 10 bases in the middle. Per the germline V gene, CDR1 is KGHSH and CDR2 is LQKENI. The CDR3 extends over 16 amino acids. CDR3 protein: CASSPRGQRNTGELFF. The CDR3, as DNA: TGTGCCAGCTCACCACGTGGACAGAGGAACACCGGGGAGCTGTTTTTT.

This clone was counted once. CDR3 coding DNA: TGTGCCAGCAGCACGGGACAGCCTCACAATGAGCAGTTCTTC. As protein: CASSTGQPHNEQFF. The chain combines TRBV9 with TRBJ2-1; 7 positions agree with TRBD1. The CDR3 is made up of 14 amino acids. Germline V gives CDR1 SGDLS, CDR2 YYNGEE. Trimming at V came to 4 bases and at J to 5 bases, leaving 6 bases not matched to a gene.

This chain connects TRBV5-1 to TRBJ2-1, with D perhaps matching TRBD2 (5 bases). CDR3 length equals 13 residues. The germline gives CDR1 SGHRS, CDR2 YFSETQ. V lost 1 base, J lost 12 bases, and 14 bases lay in between. The CDR3 nucleotides are TGCGCCAGCAGCTTGTGGTCGGGGTATCGGCAGTTCTTC. It translates to CASSLWSGYRQFF.

The chain recombines TRBV5-1 with TRBJ1-2; 7 nucleotides line up with TRBD1. V dropped 1 base and J dropped 4; count of bases not matched to a gene: 7. This CDR3 contains 15 residues. CDR1 SGHRS and CDR2 YFSETQ come from the germline V gene. The CDR3 sequence is CASSLPTGEAYGYTF. CDR3 nucleotides: TGCGCCAGCAGCTTGCCCACAGGGGAGGCCTATGGCTACACCTTC.

This clone was recorded only once. This chain links TRBV18 with TRBJ2-2; no definite D call. CDR3 length: 17 amino acids. CDR1 and CDR2 (germline): KGHSH, LQKENI. Trimming removed 2 bases at V and 0 bases at J, with 13 bases between. CDR3 in amino acids: CASSPSMSAANTGELFF. The DNA for the CDR3 is TGTGCCAGCTCACCAAGTATGAGTGCCGCGAACACCGGGGAGCTGTTTTTT.

DNA of the CDR3: TGTGCCAGTAGACCTAGCGGGGGGGCAGGGAGTGAGCAGTTCTTC. As protein: CASRPSGGAGSEQFF. V gene TRBV19 combines with J gene TRBJ2-1, with 12 bases matching TRBD2. Unmatched junction bases numbered 9, after V lost 6 bases and J lost 9 bases. CDR1 is LNHDA and CDR2 is SQIVND in the germline V gene (reference sequence). The CDR3 runs 15 residues.

The chain employs TRBV4-2 and TRBJ2-7; 10 bases match TRBD1. CDR3 length equals 17 residues. V shed 5 bases, J shed 3 bases, and the junction held 13 bases outside the gene matches. Germline lookup yields CDR1 LGHNA and CDR2 YNFKEQ. The CDR3 spells CASSSRTDRGLVYEQYF. In DNA, the CDR3 is TGTGCCAGCAGCTCCCGCACAGACAGGGGGCTAGTCTACGAGCAGTACTTC.